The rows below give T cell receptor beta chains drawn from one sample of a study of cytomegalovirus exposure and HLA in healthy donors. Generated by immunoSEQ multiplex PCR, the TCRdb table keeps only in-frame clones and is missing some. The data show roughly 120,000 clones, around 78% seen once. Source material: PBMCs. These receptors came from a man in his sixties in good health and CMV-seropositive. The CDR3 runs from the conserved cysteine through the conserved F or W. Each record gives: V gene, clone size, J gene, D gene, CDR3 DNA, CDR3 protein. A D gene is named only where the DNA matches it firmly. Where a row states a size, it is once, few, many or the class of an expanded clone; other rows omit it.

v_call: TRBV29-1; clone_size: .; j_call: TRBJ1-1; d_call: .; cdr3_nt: TGCAGCGGAAAGGGACTCTTGAACACTGAAGCTTTCTTT; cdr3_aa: CSGKGLLNTEAFF
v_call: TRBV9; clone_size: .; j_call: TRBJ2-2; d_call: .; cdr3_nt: TGTGCCAGCAGCGTAGGGGGCATCGCCCAGCTGGCTAACACCGGGGAGCTGTTTTTT; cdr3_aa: CASSVGGIAQLANTGELFF
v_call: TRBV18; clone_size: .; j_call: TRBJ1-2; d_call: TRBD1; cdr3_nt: TGTGCCAGCTCATTTAGCCGCCAGGGGGGTATGAGCTACACCTTC; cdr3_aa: CASSFSRQGGMSYTF
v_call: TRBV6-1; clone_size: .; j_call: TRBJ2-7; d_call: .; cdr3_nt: TGTGCCAGCAGTGGCGAACGCGACGAGCAGTACTTC; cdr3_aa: CASSGERDEQYF
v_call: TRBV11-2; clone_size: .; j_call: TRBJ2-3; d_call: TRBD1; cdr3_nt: TGTGCCAGCAGCTTAAATACAGGGGGCGGAGATACGCAGTATTTT; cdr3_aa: CASSLNTGGGDTQYF
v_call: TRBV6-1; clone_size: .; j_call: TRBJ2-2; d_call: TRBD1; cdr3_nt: TGTGCCAGCAGTCCGCAGGGGGCGCGTGACGGGGAGCTGTTTTTT; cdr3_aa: CASSPQGARDGELFF
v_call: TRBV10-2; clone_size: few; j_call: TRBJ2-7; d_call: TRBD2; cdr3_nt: TGCGCCACTAACCCGGGACTAGCTCTGTACGAGCAGTACTTC; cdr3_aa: CATNPGLALYEQYF
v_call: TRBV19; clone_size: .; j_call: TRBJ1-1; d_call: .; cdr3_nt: TGTGCCAGTAGTATAGCCGTTTCCTCTATTGAAGCTTTCTTT; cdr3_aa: CASSIAVSSIEAFF
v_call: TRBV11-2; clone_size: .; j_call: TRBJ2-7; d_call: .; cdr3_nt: TGTGCCAGCAGCCTACGATCGGGTCCCTACGAGCAGTACTTC; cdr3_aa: CASSLRSGPYEQYF
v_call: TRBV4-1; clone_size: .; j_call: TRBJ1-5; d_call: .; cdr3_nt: TGCGCCAGCAGCCAAGTTCAGGCATATCAGCCCCAGCATTTT; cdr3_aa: CASSQVQAYQPQHF
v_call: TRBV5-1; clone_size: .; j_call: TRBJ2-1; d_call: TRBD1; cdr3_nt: TGCGCCAGCAGTATTCCGGGACAGGGGGCCCCGATTTACAATGAGCAGTTCTTC; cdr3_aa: CASSIPGQGAPIYNEQFF
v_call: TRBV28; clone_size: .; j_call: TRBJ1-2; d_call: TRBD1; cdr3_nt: TGTGCCAGCAGCCCGGGACAGGGTGGTGGCTACACCTTC; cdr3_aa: CASSPGQGGGYTF
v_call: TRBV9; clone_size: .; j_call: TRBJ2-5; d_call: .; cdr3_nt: TGTGCCAGCAGCACACTTGGGGGGGAGACCCAGTACTTC; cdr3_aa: CASSTLGGETQYF
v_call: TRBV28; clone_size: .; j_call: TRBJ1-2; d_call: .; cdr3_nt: TGTGCCAGCAGACCGCCGGGGGGGGCGGCCTATGGCTACACCTTC; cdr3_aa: CASRPPGGAAYGYTF
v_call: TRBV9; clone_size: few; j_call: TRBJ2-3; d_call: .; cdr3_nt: TGTGCCAGCAGTTACAACAGGGCAGATACGCAGTATTTT; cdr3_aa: CASSYNRADTQYF
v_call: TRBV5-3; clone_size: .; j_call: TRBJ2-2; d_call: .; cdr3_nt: TGTGCCAGAAGGTCGAAGGGGGGGGTCAAGGACACCGGGGAGCTGTTTTTT; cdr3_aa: CARRSKGGVKDTGELFF
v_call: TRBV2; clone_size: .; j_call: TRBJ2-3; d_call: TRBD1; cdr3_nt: TGTGCCAGCAGTGGGACAGGTGGTGGGGCAGATACGCAGTATTTT; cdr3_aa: CASSGTGGGADTQYF
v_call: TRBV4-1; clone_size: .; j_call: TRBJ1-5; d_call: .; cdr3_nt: TGCGCCAGCAGCCAGGGGGGGGCGATGGGGGGCAATCAGCCCCAGCATTTT; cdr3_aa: CASSQGGAMGGNQPQHF
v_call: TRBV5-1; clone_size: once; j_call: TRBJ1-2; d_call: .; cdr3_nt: TGCGCCAGCAGCTCCCGGGGGTCGACAGTCTATGGCTACACCTTC; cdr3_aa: CASSSRGSTVYGYTF
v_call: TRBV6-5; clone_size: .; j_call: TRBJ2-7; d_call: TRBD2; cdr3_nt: TGTGCCAGCAGTTCGGGGGGGCCCTCCTCCTCCTACGAGCAGTACTTC; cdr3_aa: CASSSGGPSSSYEQYF
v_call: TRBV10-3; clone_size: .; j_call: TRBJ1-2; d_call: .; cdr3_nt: TGTGCCATCAGTGAGGCAGGGGACTATGGCTACACCTTC; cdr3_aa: CAISEAGDYGYTF
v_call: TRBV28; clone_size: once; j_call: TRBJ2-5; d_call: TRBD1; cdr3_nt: TGTGCCAGCAGTTCACAGGGGGGAGAGACCCAGTACTTC; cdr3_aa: CASSSQGGETQYF
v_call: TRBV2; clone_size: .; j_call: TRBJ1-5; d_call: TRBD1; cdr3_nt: TGTGCCAGCAGTGCGGACAGGGGCGGTCAGCCCCAGCATTTT; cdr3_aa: CASSADRGGQPQHF
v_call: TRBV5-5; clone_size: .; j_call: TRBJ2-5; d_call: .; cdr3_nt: TGTGCCAGCAGCAGGGACATCCAAGAGACCCAGTACTTC; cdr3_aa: CASSRDIQETQYF
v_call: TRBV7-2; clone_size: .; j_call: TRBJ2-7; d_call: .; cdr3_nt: TGTGCCAGCAGCCGAAGAGGACAAGGCGAGCAGTACTTC; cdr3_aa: CASSRRGQGEQYF
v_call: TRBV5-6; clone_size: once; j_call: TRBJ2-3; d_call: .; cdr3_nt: TGTGCCAGCAGCAACAGACCAGGCACAGATACGCAGTATTTT; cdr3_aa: CASSNRPGTDTQYF
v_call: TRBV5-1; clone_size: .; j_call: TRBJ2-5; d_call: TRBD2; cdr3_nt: TGCGCCAGCAGCCCTGTCGGTAGCGGGCAAGAGACCCAGTACTTC; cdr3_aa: CASSPVGSGQETQYF
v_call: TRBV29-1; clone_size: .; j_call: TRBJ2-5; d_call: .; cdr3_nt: TGCAGCGTTGGCAGGCAAGAGACCCAGTACTTC; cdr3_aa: CSVGRQETQYF
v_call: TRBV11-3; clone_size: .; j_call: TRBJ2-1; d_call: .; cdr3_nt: TGTGCCAGCGCGGCCAGGGGCTTCTACAATGAGCAGTTCTTC; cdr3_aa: CASAARGFYNEQFF
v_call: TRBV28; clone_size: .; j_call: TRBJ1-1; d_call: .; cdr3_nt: TGTGCCAGCAGTCCTATTCGCACTGAAGCTTTCTTT; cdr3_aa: CASSPIRTEAFF
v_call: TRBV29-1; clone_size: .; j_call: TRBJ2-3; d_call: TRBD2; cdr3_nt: TGCAGCGTTGAATTGATCGGGTCCACTAGCGGCTACACAGATACGCAGTATTTT; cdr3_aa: CSVELIGSTSGYTDTQYF
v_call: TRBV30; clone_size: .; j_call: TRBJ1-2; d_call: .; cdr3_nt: TGTGCCTGGAATATAGGACTGGATGGCTACACCTTC; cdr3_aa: CAWNIGLDGYTF
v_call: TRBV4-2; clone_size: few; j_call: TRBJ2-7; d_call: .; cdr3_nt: TGTGCCAGCAGCCAAGGGATGGGGCGCGAGCAGTACTTC; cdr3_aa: CASSQGMGREQYF
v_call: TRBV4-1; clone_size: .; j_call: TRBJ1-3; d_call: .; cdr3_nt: TGCGCCAGCAGCCAAGAACTCTCTGGAAACACCATATATTTT; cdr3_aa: CASSQELSGNTIYF
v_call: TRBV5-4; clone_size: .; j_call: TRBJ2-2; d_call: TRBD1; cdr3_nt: TGTGCCAGCAGCTTGGTGAGGGGACAGGGTGCCGGGGAGCTGTTTTTT; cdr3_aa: CASSLVRGQGAGELFF
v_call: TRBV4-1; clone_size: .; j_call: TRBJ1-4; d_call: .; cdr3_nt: TGCGCCAGCAGCCAAGAAGATCTAGGTCAGGGTACTGAAAAACTGTTTTTT; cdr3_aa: CASSQEDLGQGTEKLFF
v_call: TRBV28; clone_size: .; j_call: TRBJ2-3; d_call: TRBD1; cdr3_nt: TGTGCCAGCAGCTCGACCGGGACAGGGCTTACAGATACGCAGTATTTT; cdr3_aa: CASSSTGTGLTDTQYF
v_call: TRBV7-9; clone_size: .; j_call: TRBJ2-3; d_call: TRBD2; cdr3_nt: TGTGCCAGCAGCGCTAGCGGGGGGGCAGATACGCAGTATTTT; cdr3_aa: CASSASGGADTQYF
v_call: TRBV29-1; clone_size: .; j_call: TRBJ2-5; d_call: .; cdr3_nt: TGCAGCGTTGGAGACTCGGAGACCCAGTACTTC; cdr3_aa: CSVGDSETQYF
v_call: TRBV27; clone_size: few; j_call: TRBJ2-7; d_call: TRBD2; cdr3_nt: TGTGCCAGCAGAGCTACTAGGACTAGCGGTACCTACGAGCAGTACTTC; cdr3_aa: CASRATRTSGTYEQYF
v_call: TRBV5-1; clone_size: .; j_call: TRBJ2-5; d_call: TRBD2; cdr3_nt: TGCGCCAGCAGCCCCGCCCAGCGGGGAGGGGAGACCCAGTACTTC; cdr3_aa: CASSPAQRGGETQYF
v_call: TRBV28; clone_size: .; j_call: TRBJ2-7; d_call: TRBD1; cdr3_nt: TGTGCCAGCAGCGACAGGGGGCAGAACTCCTACGAGCAGTACTTC; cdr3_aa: CASSDRGQNSYEQYF
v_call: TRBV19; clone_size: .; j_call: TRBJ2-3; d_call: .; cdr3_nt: TGTGCCAGTACTCCCGGGACTTTCACAGATACGCAGTATTTT; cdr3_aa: CASTPGTFTDTQYF
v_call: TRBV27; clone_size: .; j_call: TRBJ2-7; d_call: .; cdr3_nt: TGTGCCAGCAGTTCTGCCGAGGGAGATGAGGGCTACGAGCAGTACTTC; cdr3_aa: CASSSAEGDEGYEQYF
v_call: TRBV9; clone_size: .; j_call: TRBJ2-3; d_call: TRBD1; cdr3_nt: TGTGCCAGCAGCGCATCGGGACAGTCACACACAGATACGCAGTATTTT; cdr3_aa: CASSASGQSHTDTQYF
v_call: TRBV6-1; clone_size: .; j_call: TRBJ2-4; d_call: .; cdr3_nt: TGTGCCAGCAGTGAAATAAGGGGGGGCAAAAACATTCAGTACTTC; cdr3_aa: CASSEIRGGKNIQYF
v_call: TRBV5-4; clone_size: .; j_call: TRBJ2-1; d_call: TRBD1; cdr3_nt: TGTGCCAGCAGCTCGCGGACAGGGGTCAATGAGCAGTTCTTC; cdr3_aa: CASSSRTGVNEQFF
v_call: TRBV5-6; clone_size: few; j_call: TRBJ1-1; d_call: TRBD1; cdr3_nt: TGTGCCAGCAGCCTCCCGGGACAGGTTGTTAACACTGAAGCTTTCTTT; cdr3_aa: CASSLPGQVVNTEAFF
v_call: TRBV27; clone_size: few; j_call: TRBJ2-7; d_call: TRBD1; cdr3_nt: TGTGCCAGCAGGAGTTTAGGGGACAGTCCCTACGAGCAGTACTTC; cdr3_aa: CASRSLGDSPYEQYF
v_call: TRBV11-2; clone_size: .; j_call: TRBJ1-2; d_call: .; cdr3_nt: TGTGCCAGCAGCGAGGCTGGAGATGCTAACTATGGCTACACCTTC; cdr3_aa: CASSEAGDANYGYTF
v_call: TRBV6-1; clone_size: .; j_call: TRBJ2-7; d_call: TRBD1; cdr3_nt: TGTGCCAGCAGTGAAGGGGACAGACTGCGGGAGCAGTACTTC; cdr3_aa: CASSEGDRLREQYF
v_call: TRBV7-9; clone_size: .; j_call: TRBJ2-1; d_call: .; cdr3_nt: TGTGCCAGCAGCCCTGTGGGGATTCGGGGCAATGAGCAGTTCTTC; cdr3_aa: CASSPVGIRGNEQFF
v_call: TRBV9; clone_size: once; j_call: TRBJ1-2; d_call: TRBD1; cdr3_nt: TGTGCCAGCAGCGGCGAACGGACAGGGTCACGACCCTATGGCTACACCTTC; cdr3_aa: CASSGERTGSRPYGYTF
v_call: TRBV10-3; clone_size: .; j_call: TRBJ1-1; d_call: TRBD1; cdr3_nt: TGTGCCATCCGTACGGTCGGACAGGGAAAAGCTGAAGCTTTCTTT; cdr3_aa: CAIRTVGQGKAEAFF
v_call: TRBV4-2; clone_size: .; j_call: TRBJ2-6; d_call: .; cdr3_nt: TGTGCCAGCAGCCAACTTCCTCAGGTAACTGGGGCCAACGTCCTGACTTTC; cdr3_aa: CASSQLPQVTGANVLTF
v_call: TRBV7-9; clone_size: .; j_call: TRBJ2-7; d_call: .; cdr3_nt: TGTGCCAGCAGCTTAGTTGGAGACCCAGCCTACGAGCAGTACTTC; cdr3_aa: CASSLVGDPAYEQYF
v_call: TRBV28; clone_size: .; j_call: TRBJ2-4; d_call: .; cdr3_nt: TGTGCCAGCAATATCGGGGGTGCCAAAAACATTCAGTACTTC; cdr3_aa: CASNIGGAKNIQYF